These 5 T cell receptor beta chains came from one sample sequenced in a study of T cell responses to AZD1222 COVID-19 vaccine. Produced via immunoSEQ multiplex PCR; TCRdb's table is partial and in-frame only. Seen here are 75,000 to 95,000 clones, over 75% observed once, and the top ten hold roughly a fifth. The sequencing used peripheral blood, collected on day 0 of AZD1222 vaccination. The receptor source for this set is an adult in good health.

The chain joins TRBV18 to TRBJ2-2; 11 bases map to TRBD2. J lost 6 bases, V lost 3 bases, and 6 bases had no gene match. The CDR3 extends over 16 amino acids. The germline gives CDR1 KGHSH, CDR2 LQKENI. This CDR3 reads CASSPPGLAAAGELFF. CDR3 in DNA: TGTGCCAGCTCACCTCCGGGACTAGCGGCGGCCGGGGAGCTGTTTTTT.

The chain is built from TRBV19 and TRBJ2-3; D is unclear. The germline V gene has CDR1 LNHDA and CDR2 SQIVND (reference sequence). This CDR3 is built from 14 residues. Trimming left V 0 bases short and J 0 bases short, with 4 bases between. CDR3: CASSIDPSTDTQYF. The CDR3 nucleotides are TGTGCCAGTAGTATAGACCCGAGCACAGATACGCAGTATTTT.

This rearrangement joins TRBV18 to TRBJ2-5; no definite D call. V was shortened by 6 bases and J by 1 base, with 9 bases between the two germline ends. CDR1 and CDR2 (germline): KGHSH, LQKENI. The CDR3 extends over 13 amino acids. The CDR3 region is CASSLRSQETQYF. CDR3 bases: TGTGCCAGCTCCCTTCGATCCCAAGAGACCCAGTACTTC.

J is TRBJ1-2 and V is TRBV6-6, with D uncertain. This CDR3 comprises 13 residues. Germline-derived CDR1 and CDR2 are MNHNY and SVGAGI (reference sequence). V was cut by 5 bases and J by 2 bases, with 9 bases left in between. The CDR3 DNA is TGTGCCAGCAGTCCCGGTCCCAACTATGGCTACACCTTC. Translated: CASSPGPNYGYTF.

CDR3 loop: CASSPDRDYGYTF. The DNA for the CDR3 is TGTGCCAGCAGCCCGGACAGAGACTATGGCTACACCTTC. This chain joins TRBV7-8 and TRBJ1-2; D is possibly TRBD1 (6 bases). The CDR3 covers 13 residues. Trimming left V 5 bases short and J 3 bases short, with 10 bases between. Germline loops: CDR1 SGHVS, CDR2 FQNEAQ.